This T cell receptor beta chain was profiled in a study of shared clonotypes between healthy human individuals. On the study more broadly: Those who served as donors were a couple of women and a few men between the ages of 18 and 49.

The CDR3 runs 16 residues. CDR1 is LGHNA, CDR2 YSLEER, per germline. V was clipped by 5 bases and J by 1 base; unmatched bases: 9. Several immunoSEQ plates received, in even portions, the genomic DNA of each subset. Sequenced by immunoSEQ multiplex PCR; TCRdb stores in-frame clones only, minus some. The table lists some 490,000 clones, approximately 82% of them singletons. The sequence derives from a middle-aged woman in good health. Some clones in this sample may be carry-over from other donors' samples. The material sequenced was PBMCs. The V call is TRBV4-3, the J call TRBJ2-7, with 9 bases fitting TRBD2. CDR3 coding DNA: TGCGCCAGCAGCGCGGGACTAGCAGTGGGATCCTACGAGCAGTACTTC. This encodes CASSAGLAVGSYEQYF.